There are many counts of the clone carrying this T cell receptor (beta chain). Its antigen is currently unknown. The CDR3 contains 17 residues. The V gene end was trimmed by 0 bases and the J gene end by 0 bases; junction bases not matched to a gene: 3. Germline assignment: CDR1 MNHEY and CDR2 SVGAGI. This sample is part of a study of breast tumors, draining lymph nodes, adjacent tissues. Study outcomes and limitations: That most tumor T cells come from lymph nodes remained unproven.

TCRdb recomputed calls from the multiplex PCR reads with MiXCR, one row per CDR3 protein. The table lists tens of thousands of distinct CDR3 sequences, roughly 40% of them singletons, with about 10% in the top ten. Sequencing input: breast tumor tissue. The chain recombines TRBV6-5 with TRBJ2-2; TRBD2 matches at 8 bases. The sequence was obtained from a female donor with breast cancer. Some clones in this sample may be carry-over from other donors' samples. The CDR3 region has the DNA TGTGCCAGCAGTTACTCGGGTAGCGGGGCGAACACCGGGGAGCTGTTTTTT. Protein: CASSYSGSGANTGELFF.